These 20 T cell receptor beta chains originate from one sample sequenced in a study of cytomegalovirus exposure and HLA in healthy donors. Use of 60 Vbeta and 13 Jbeta primers characterized the PCR. Assay used: immunoSEQ multiplex PCR; TCRdb lists only in-frame clones, some missing. The data show roughly 120,000 clones, roughly four fifths seen once. The source material was PBMCs. These receptors were obtained from a woman between 18 and 29 years old in good health and CMV-seronegative.

This chain links TRBV7-6 with TRBJ2-3; TRBD1 matches 7 bases. CDR1 and CDR2 (germline): SGHVS, FNYEAQ. J lost 4 bases, V lost 5 bases, and 9 bases had no gene match. The CDR3 runs 15 residues. Here the CDR3 DNA reads TGTGCCAGCAGCGCTACCGGGACAGACGCAGATACGCAGTATTTT. This codes for CASSATGTDADTQYF.

V usage is TRBV18 and J usage is TRBJ1-2; the match to TRBD1 covers 7 bases. Germline CDR1 is KGHSH and CDR2 is LQKENI. V lost 3 bases, J lost 3 bases, and 4 bases stayed unmatched. The CDR3 has 14 amino acids. The CDR3 nucleotides are TGTGCCAGCTCACCTACTACAGGGGACTATGGCTACACCTTC. Its protein product is CASSPTTGDYGYTF.

This clone was picked up one time. This sequence joins TRBV18 and TRBJ1-1, with D possibly matching TRBD1 (5 bases). This CDR3 has 15 residues. Germline CDR1 is KGHSH and CDR2 is LQKENI. V shed 8 bases and J shed 0 bases, with 16 bases lying between them. CDR3 DNA sequence: TGTGCCAGCCGACCGACAGTGTATATGAACACTGAAGCTTTCTTT. Amino acid sequence: CASRPTVYMNTEAFF.

This CDR3 is CATSREGDGVYGYTF. The CDR3 region has the DNA TGTGCCACCAGCAGAGAAGGAGACGGGGTCTATGGCTACACCTTC. The rearrangement joins TRBV15 to TRBJ1-2; D gene ambiguous. This CDR3 has 15 residues. Trimming cost V 0 bases and J 4 bases, with 12 bases left between them. Germline V gene lookup returns CDR1 LNHNV and CDR2 YYDKDF (reference sequence).

This clone was seen just once. The chain employs TRBV5-6 and TRBJ1-2, with 7 bases aligning to TRBD1. The V segment lost 6 bases and the J segment 2 bases; nucleotides outside the gene matches: 7. The germline V gene has CDR1 SGHDT and CDR2 YYEEEE. The CDR3 length is 14 residues. DNA of the CDR3: TGTGCCAGCATCAGGACAGGAACGAACTATGGCTACACCTTC. It specifies CASIRTGTNYGYTF. Full variable domain (outside the CDR3, taken from reference TRBV5-6 and TRBJ1-2): DAGVTQSPTHLIKTRGQQVTLRCSPKSGHDTVSWYQQALGQGPQFIFQYYEEEERQRGNFPDRFSGHQFPNYSSELNVNALLLGDSALYLCASIRTGTNYGYTFGSGTRLTVV.

The V and J genes are TRBV6-1 and TRBJ2-7, with D maybe TRBD2 (5 bases). Trimming shortened V by 6 bases and J by 0 bases, and 6 bases separated the two germline ends. The CDR3 runs 12 residues. Looked up from germline, CDR1 is MNHNS and CDR2 is SASEGT. Here the CDR3 DNA reads TGTGCCAGCAGACTAGACTCCTACGAGCAGTACTTC. This encodes CASRLDSYEQYF.

The chain has TRBV27 and TRBJ1-2; TRBD1 matches at 10 bases. J lost 6 bases, V lost 3 bases, and 10 bases had no gene match. Looked up from germline, CDR1 is MNHEY and CDR2 is SMNVEV (reference sequence). The CDR3 contains 16 residues. The CDR3 nucleotides read TGTGCCAGCAGTTTCAGTGGGGGACAGGGGATGAATGGCTACACCTTC. It translates to CASSFSGGQGMNGYTF.

The V and J genes are TRBV5-1 and TRBJ1-2; 11 nucleotides agree with TRBD1. Per germline, CDR1 SGHRS and CDR2 YFSETQ. The V gene end was trimmed by 3 bases and the J gene end by 7 bases; junction bases not matched to a gene: 5. This CDR3 contains 14 residues. CDR3 sequence: CASSWTGGAGGYTF. CDR3 nucleotide sequence: TGCGCCAGCAGCTGGACAGGGGGCGCGGGTGGCTACACCTTC.

The chain employs TRBV7-2 and TRBJ1-5; D ambiguous. CDR1 is SGHTA and CDR2 is FQGNSA in the germline V gene. The CDR3 runs 14 residues. Trimming pared 1 base from V and 6 bases from J, leaving 10 bases between. The CDR3 region is CASSLGGRSQPQHF. The CDR3 DNA is TGTGCCAGCAGCTTAGGAGGGAGAAGTCAGCCCCAGCATTTT.

The V call is TRBV5-1, the J call TRBJ2-3, with D possibly being TRBD1 (5 bases). This CDR3 region has 14 residues. The V end was cut by 4 bases, the J end by 1 base, with 10 bases between. Germline V gene data show CDR1 as SGHRS and CDR2 as YFSETQ. Here the CDR3 DNA reads TGCGCCAGCAGCCGACAGACCGGCACAGATACGCAGTATTTT. Translating it yields CASSRQTGTDTQYF. The whole variable domain, filled in from reference TRBV5-1 and TRBJ2-3, reads KAGVTQTPRYLIKTRGQQVTLSCSPISGHRSVSWYQQTPGQGLQFLFEYFSETQRNKGNFPGRFSGRQFSNSRSEMNVSTLELGDSALYLCASSRQTGTDTQYFGPGTRLTVL.

This sequence joins TRBV7-2 and TRBJ1-1; 9 bases match TRBD1. The CDR3 loop spans 15 amino acids. Germline V gives CDR1 SGHTA, CDR2 FQGNSA. V lost 5 bases, J lost 1 base, and 5 bases stayed unmatched. The CDR3 bases are TGTGCCAGCAGCCTAAGGGACAGGGCGAACACTGAAGCTTTCTTT. Encoded protein: CASSLRDRANTEAFF. Full variable domain (rest looked up from reference TRBV7-2 and TRBJ1-1): GAGVSQSPSNKVTEKGKDVELRCDPISGHTALYWYRQSLGQGLEFLIYFQGNSAPDKSGLPSDRFSAERTGGSVSTLTIQRTQQEDSAVYLCASSLRDRANTEAFFGQGTRLTVV.

The chain couples TRBV11-2 to TRBJ2-1; 8 nucleotides match TRBD1. This CDR3 has 14 amino acids. Germline V gives CDR1 SGHAT, CDR2 FQNNGV. Trimming at V came to 3 bases and at J to 4 bases, leaving 2 bases not matched to a gene. Here the CDR3 reads CASSLDRVYNEQFF. In nucleotides, the CDR3 is TGTGCCAGCAGCTTGGACAGGGTGTACAATGAGCAGTTCTTC. The full variable domain, rest sourced from reference TRBV11-2 and TRBJ2-1, is EAGVAQSPRYKIIEKRQSVAFWCNPISGHATLYWYQQILGQGPKLLIQFQNNGVVDDSQLPKDRFSAERLKGVDSTLKIQPAKLEDSAVYLCASSLDRVYNEQFFGPGTRLTVL.

The V call is TRBV5-1, the J call TRBJ1-1; D not resolved. Between the trimmed V and J ends, which lost 0 bases and 1 base, there was a span of 10 bases. The length of the CDR3 is 15 residues. Germline assignment: CDR1 SGHRS and CDR2 YFSETQ. The CDR3 nucleotides are TGCGCCAGCAGCTTGGCCGGAGTGGGGAACACTGAAGCTTTCTTT. It yields the protein CASSLAGVGNTEAFF. The full variable domain, its missing parts supplied by reference TRBV5-1 and TRBJ1-1, is KAGVTQTPRYLIKTRGQQVTLSCSPISGHRSVSWYQQTPGQGLQFLFEYFSETQRNKGNFPGRFSGRQFSNSRSEMNVSTLELGDSALYLCASSLAGVGNTEAFFGQGTRLTVV.

The J gene is TRBJ1-5, the V gene TRBV6-1, with D maybe TRBD1 (6 bases). Between the trimmed V and J ends, which lost 5 bases and 7 bases, there was a span of 12 bases. This CDR3 contains 13 residues. Germline V gives CDR1 MNHNS, CDR2 SASEGT. CDR3 DNA: TGTGCCAGCAGTTTTACAGGGTCACAGCCCCAGCATTTT. Amino acid sequence: CASSFTGSQPQHF.

The chain carries TRBV19 and TRBJ1-2, with TRBD1 matching over 9 bases. With V trimmed by 4 bases and J by 8 bases, 14 bases remained unmatched. This CDR3 is built from 16 residues. Germline CDR1 reads LNHDA; CDR2 reads SQIVND (reference sequence). CDR3 residues: CASSTSGTGQVEGYTF. Here the CDR3 DNA reads TGTGCCAGTAGTACATCCGGGACAGGGCAAGTGGAAGGCTACACCTTC.

The chain uses TRBV2 and TRBJ1-6; 9 positions agree with TRBD1. Trimming cost V 6 bases and J 5 bases; bases outside gene matches: 8. Germline V lookup: CDR1 SNHLY, CDR2 FYNNEI. There are 16 residues in the CDR3. CDR3: CASSSRTGENNSPLHF. The CDR3 DNA sequence: TGTGCCAGCAGCAGCCGGACAGGGGAAAATAATTCACCCCTCCACTTT.

This clone was seen only once. The genes are TRBV14 and TRBJ1-2; D is undetermined. Trimming removed 0 bases at V and 5 bases at J, with 13 bases between. Germline loops: CDR1 SGHDN, CDR2 FVKESK. The CDR3 runs 15 residues. CDR3 bases: TGTGCCAGCAGCCAAGAAGCGACTCCGGGGTATGGCTACACCTTC. Translation: CASSQEATPGYGYTF.

This clone was counted a single time. The chain carries TRBV29-1 and TRBJ2-1; TRBD1 aligns across 8 bases. This CDR3 is built from 11 residues. Germline trimming cut 1 base from V and 14 bases from J; bases unmatched to any gene: 4. Germline V lookup: CDR1 SQVTM, CDR2 ANQGSEA. The CDR3 nucleotides read TGCAGCGTTGAAGTAGAGGGACAGGAGTTCTTC. It specifies CSVEVEGQEFF.

The chain has TRBV7-2 and TRBJ1-4; 7 nucleotides agree with TRBD1. From germline, CDR1 is SGHTA and CDR2 FQGNSA. J was trimmed by 8 bases and V by 1 base; bases with no gene match: 4. This CDR3 comprises 14 residues. The CDR3 sequence is CASSLDRGEEKLFF. The DNA for the CDR3 is TGTGCCAGCAGCTTAGACAGGGGCGAAGAAAAACTGTTTTTT.

Turning to this clone: In the same sample, other DNA sequences code for this CDR3. The rearrangement joins TRBV7-9 to TRBJ1-1, with D unclear. Germline CDR1 SEHNR, CDR2 FQNEAQ (reference sequence). With 5 bases removed from V and 5 bases from J, the gap between germline ends came to 9 bases. This CDR3 contains 12 residues. The CDR3 loop is CASSRGGTEAFF. CDR3 nucleotide sequence: TGTGCCAGCAGCAGAGGAGGGACTGAAGCTTTCTTT.